The 22 T cell receptor beta chains below all came from one sample that was sequenced in a study of OX40 agonist ivuxolimab in advanced cancers. Libraries were built with the immunoSEQ multiplex PCR assay. The table comes from immuneACCESS by way of TCRdb, which keeps in-frame sequences with V and J called. Part of the clones is missing from these tables; in studies checked, under half for an unresolved V gene and the rest for unknown reasons. A total of more than 55,000 clones appear in this sample, around 85% of them only once. The ten most abundant clones make up 5% to 6.5% of the sample. The sequenced sample was CD4+ or CD8+ T cells sorted from blood, obtained in a trial of the OX40 agonist ivuxolimab. These receptor sequences come from an adult with an advanced solid tumor such as melanoma, head and neck, liver or kidney cancer.

The chain is built from TRBV25-1 and TRBJ2-7, with a tentative D call TRBD2 (5 bases). Trimming removed 8 bases from V and 4 bases from J, with 15 bases in between. In germline, CDR1 is MGHDK, CDR2 SYGVNS. The CDR3 has 13 amino acids. In DNA, the CDR3 is TGTGCCAGCGTCGGAGGCACCATATACGAGCAGTACTTC. Residues: CASVGGTIYEQYF.

This clone appeared once. V usage is TRBV4-1 and J usage is TRBJ2-3; 9 bases align to TRBD2. Germline V lookup: CDR1 MGHRA, CDR2 YSYEKL. CDR3 length: 17 residues. The trim removed 0 bases at V and 1 base at J, leaving 5 bases unmatched. CDR3 DNA: TGCGCCAGCAGCCAAGATCAAGCTAGCGGGGGCACAGATACGCAGTATTTT. Its translation: CASSQDQASGGTDTQYF.

Details on this clone: This same CDR3 is encoded by further DNA sequences in the sample. This chain connects TRBV20-1 to TRBJ2-5; unclear D gene. V lost 3 bases, J lost 5 bases, and 4 bases lay in between. The CDR3 has 10 amino acids. CDR1 and CDR2 (germline): DFQATT, SNEGSKA (reference sequence). CDR3 DNA: TGCAGTGCTAGCTGGGAGACCCAGTACTTC. It codes for CSASWETQYF.

This chain uses TRBV9 with TRBJ1-4; TRBD1 might be the D (5 bases). Germline CDR1 reads SGDLS; CDR2 reads YYNGEE. This CDR3 has 14 amino acids. V shed 2 bases and J shed 4 bases, with 9 bases lying between them. DNA for the CDR3: TGTGCCAGCAGCGTCAGGGTGGGTAATGAAAAACTGTTTTTT. Its translation: CASSVRVGNEKLFF. Full variable domain (rest looked up from reference TRBV9 and TRBJ1-4): DSGVTQTPKHLITATGQRVTLRCSPRSGDLSVYWYQQSLDQGLQFLIQYYNGEERAKGNILERFSAQQFPDLHSELNLSSLELGDSALYFCASSVRVGNEKLFFGSGTQLSVL.

V is TRBV6-5 and J is TRBJ1-1; D not resolved. V lost 6 bases to trimming and J lost 0 bases, with 14 bases between them. The germline CDR1 and CDR2 sequences are MNHEY and SVGAGI. This CDR3 has 15 amino acids. For the CDR3, the DNA is TGTGCCAGCAGATTCCAGGTAGCCATGAACACTGAAGCTTTCTTT. Protein: CASRFQVAMNTEAFF.

The chain couples TRBV2 to TRBJ2-2, with 7 bases matching TRBD2. V was clipped by 5 bases and J by 1 base; unmatched bases: 7. The CDR3 length is 16 residues. Germline CDR1 and CDR2: SNHLY and FYNNEI. This CDR3 reads CASSPRGRMNTGELFF. CDR3 nucleotide sequence: TGTGCCAGCAGTCCGCGCGGGAGAATGAACACCGGGGAGCTGTTTTTT. The variable domain in full, with the rest retrieved from reference TRBV2 and TRBJ2-2, is EPEVTQTPSHQVTQMGQEVILRCVPISNHLYFYWYRQILGQKVEFLVSFYNNEISEKSEIFDDQFSVERPDGSNFTLKIRSTKLEDSAMYFCASSPRGRMNTGELFFGEGSRLTVL.

The chain employs TRBV20-1 and TRBJ2-5; a weak D match, TRBD2 (5 bases). The germline V gene encodes CDR1 DFQATT and CDR2 SNEGSKA (reference sequence). The CDR3 is 11 residues long. Deletions cut 5 bases from V and 1 base from J, with 5 bases between. The CDR3 DNA is TGCAGTGCTGGACTCCAAGAGACCCAGTACTTC. It translates to CSAGLQETQYF.

This chain uses TRBV28 with TRBJ1-2; D gene ambiguous. The CDR3 runs 14 residues. CDR1 and CDR2 from the germline V gene are MDHEN and SYDVKM. With 6 bases removed from V and 4 bases from J, the gap between germline ends came to 15 bases. In DNA, the CDR3 is TGTGCCAGCAGCCAAGCGCAGAAGAGCTATGGCTACACCTTC. Protein: CASSQAQKSYGYTF.

Only a few counts were recorded for this clone. V gene TRBV4-1 combines with J gene TRBJ1-1, with D hard to call. The CDR3 sequence is 12 residues long. CDR1 is MGHRA, CDR2 YSYEKL, per germline. The V end was cut by 2 bases, the J end by 7 bases, with 8 bases between. The DNA of the CDR3 is TGCGCCAGCAGCCAATGGGGATATGAAGCTTTCTTT. This translates into CASSQWGYEAFF.

This sequence joins TRBV6-6 and TRBJ2-1; 12 nucleotides agree with TRBD1. The CDR3 is 15 amino acids. Looked up from germline, CDR1 is MNHNY and CDR2 is SVGAGI (reference sequence). V was pared by 5 bases and J by 12 bases, with 11 bases of the junction left unmatched. Here the CDR3 reads CASSPGTGGRRRQFF. CDR3 DNA sequence: TGTGCCAGCAGTCCTGGGACAGGGGGCAGGAGGAGGCAGTTCTTC.

The chain is built from TRBV5-1 and TRBJ1-4; no reliable D call. The V and J ends lost 0 bases and 7 bases respectively, with 7 bases between them. The CDR3 loop spans 13 amino acids. Germline assignment: CDR1 SGHRS and CDR2 YFSETQ. The CDR3 loop is CASSLAAAEKLFF. Here the CDR3 DNA reads TGCGCCAGCAGCTTGGCGGCAGCTGAAAAACTGTTTTTT.

The chain joins TRBV7-2 to TRBJ1-1; weak D call: TRBD1 (5 bases). The CDR3 totals 13 residues. Germline V gives CDR1 SGHTA, CDR2 FQGNSA. V was pared by 5 bases and J by 1 base, with 8 bases between. CDR3 residues: CASSPGQNTEAFF. The CDR3 nucleotides are TGTGCCAGCAGCCCAGGACAGAACACTGAAGCTTTCTTT.

The V and J genes are TRBV5-1 and TRBJ1-6; 8 bases agree with TRBD1. The V gene's germline CDR1 is SGHRS and CDR2 YFSETQ. The junction had 6 bases not matched to a gene; V was cut back by 4 bases and J by 0 bases. The CDR3 consists of 17 residues. In DNA, the CDR3 is TGCGCCAGCAGCGAAAGGACAGGGAGCTCCTATAATTCACCCCTCCACTTT. This sequence encodes CASSERTGSSYNSPLHF.

This chain links TRBV9 with TRBJ1-6; a weak D match, TRBD1 (6 bases). The CDR3 is 14 residues long. Germline V gene lookup returns CDR1 SGDLS and CDR2 YYNGEE. Trimming cost V 4 bases and J 8 bases, with 13 bases left between them. CDR3 nucleotides: TGTGCCAGCAGCCCCGGGGGCATGGATTCACCCCTCCACTTT. Translating gives CASSPGGMDSPLHF.

V gene TRBV28 combines with J gene TRBJ2-7; D not resolved. This CDR3 has 16 residues. V lost 1 base and J 3 bases, leaving 16 bases between the germline ends. Germline V gene lookup returns CDR1 MDHEN and CDR2 SYDVKM. The CDR3 DNA follows: TGTGCCAGCAGTTTATCGGCAGCGTCTCCTTACTACGAGCAGTACTTC. It is translated as CASSLSAASPYYEQYF.

This rearrangement joins TRBV18 to TRBJ2-7, with D uncertain. In germline, CDR1 is KGHSH, CDR2 LQKENI. Trimming took 2 bases from V and 2 from J, leaving 10 bases between them. The CDR3 runs to 14 residues. The CDR3 here is CASSPTNRPYEQYF. CDR3 DNA sequence: TGTGCCAGCTCACCAACGAACAGACCCTACGAGCAGTACTTC.

Points on this clone: The junction departs from germline at one end; a sequencing error may be responsible. The V call is TRBV2, the J call TRBJ1-3; a possible D gene is TRBD1 (5 bases). From germline, CDR1 is SNHLY and CDR2 FYNNEI. There are 15 residues in the CDR3. CDR3 region: CASAYGGSSGDTIYF. DNA of the CDR3: TGTGCCAGCGCTTATGGGGGAAGCTCTGGAGACACCATATATTTT.

The chain links TRBV13 to TRBJ2-6, with D uncertain. Trimming took 3 bases from V and 0 from J, leaving 0 bases between them. Germline loops: CDR1 PRHDT, CDR2 FYEKMQ (reference sequence). This CDR3 comprises 13 residues. The DNA for the CDR3 is TGTGCCAGCAGCTTCTCTGGGGCCAACGTCCTGACTTTC. Its translation is CASSFSGANVLTF.

The V gene is TRBV6-5, the J gene TRBJ1-1, with D possibly matching TRBD1 (5 bases). The CDR3 is 14 amino acids. Between the trimmed V and J ends, which lost 1 base and 5 bases, there was a span of 11 bases. Looked up from germline, CDR1 is MNHEY and CDR2 is SVGAGI. The CDR3 coding sequence is TGTGCCAGCAGTTACTTAGGGGAGAGGACTGAAGCTTTCTTT. This sequence encodes CASSYLGERTEAFF.

J is TRBJ1-1 and V is TRBV30; no firm D call. The CDR3 extends over 14 amino acids. Trimming stripped 2 bases from V and 4 bases from J, with 14 bases between. Germline V CDR1 and CDR2: GTSNPN, SVGIG (reference sequence). The CDR3 DNA reads TGTGCCTGGAGTAGTGGACTTCCACCCACTGAAGCTTTCTTT. As protein: CAWSSGLPPTEAFF.

The chain employs TRBV2 and TRBJ2-3; D remains ambiguous. CDR1 SNHLY and CDR2 FYNNEI come from the germline V gene. V was cut by 7 bases and J by 2 bases, with 4 bases left in between. The CDR3 has 11 residues. The CDR3 coding sequence is TGTGCCAGCATTCTCACAGATACGCAGTATTTT. Encoded protein: CASILTDTQYF.

The genes are TRBV5-1 and TRBJ2-7, with 10 bases lining up with TRBD1. Germline-derived CDR1 and CDR2 are SGHRS and YFSETQ. With V trimmed by 7 bases and J by 1 base, 11 bases remained unmatched. This CDR3 region has 16 residues. DNA of the CDR3: TGCGCCAGCGGCCCTTTTTCGGGACAGGGGTCCTACGAGCAGTACTTC. This codes for CASGPFSGQGSYEQYF.